The T cell receptor beta chain described here comes from a study of T cell responses to AZD1222 COVID-19 vaccine (dated by TCRdb to the early 2020s). With respect to the entire study: AZD1222 recipients given second doses at about 4 weeks or at about 12 weeks were pooled, since spike-specific TCR depth and breadth were not found to differ between the two schedules. TCR sequencing covered over 230 trial participants: about 210 given two doses of AZD1222 and around 25 given two doses of MenACWY control vaccine. Trial participants were enrolled by age into 18-55, 56-69 and 70-plus year subgroups, with approximately 150, 28 and 58 TCR-sequenced participants respectively. General conclusions and limits of the study: After two AZD1222 doses, both the breadth and the depth of spike-specific TCRs were significantly higher than at day 0 and than in MenACWY recipients. Most participants were white British and females outnumbered males, and the authors suggested that clonal diversity may have been underestimated. Reportedly, almost half of the unique spike-specific TCRs recognized epitopes lying outside the regions that are mutated in the B.1.351 and B.1.1.7 variants. Conclusions about previously exposed vaccinees were limited because only a handful of AZD1222 recipients were SARS-CoV-2 seropositive at baseline. Because no samples from the day 14 peak response were available, repertoires could be characterized only after the peak T cell response. The vaccine-associated CD4 TCRs covered the entire spike protein, and the dominant responses fell in regions 160-218 and 743-854. In the small 56-69-year group, the increase in depth fell short of significance, most likely because of low power.

Explained via the paper, the time point label denotes: baseline before first vaccination. Samples from vaccinated people were obtained from the UK trials COV001 and COV002, which included a single-blind randomized controlled phase 2/3 trial of AZD1222 (ChAdOx1 nCoV-19) in healthy adults. For TCRbeta chain sequencing, PBMC samples from trial participants were taken at day 0 and at day 28 after the second dose. Based on the germline V gene, the CDR1 and CDR2 sequences are LGHNT and FRNRAP. The CDR3 holds 14 amino acids from the cysteine to the phenylalanine. CDR3 DNA is the only sequence kept; it has 42 bases, read in frame from the first base. Trimming removed 6 bases from V and 2 bases from J, leaving 13 bases between the germline ends. Comment on this clone: Its antigen is still unknown. There are no base qualities to consult, and no much larger clone falls within one base.

The CDR3 regions of human TCRbeta chains were analyzed by immunosequencing. Per the source publication's procedure: TCRs in the repertoires were matched against a reference library of SARS-CoV-2-specific TCRs that had been generated with the MIRA antigen-specificity platform. Breadth was defined as the fraction of unique TCRs that were SARS-CoV-2-associated. Depth was defined as the fraction of total T cells that were SARS-CoV-2-associated. Each spike-specific TCR was assigned to its reactive spike region and to a CD4 or CD8 class using the MIRA data. Log10-transformed breadth and depth values were compared by one-way ANOVA with Sidak's multiple comparisons tests. Imported from immuneACCESS, the table was reduced by TCRdb to in-frame sequences with V and J called. These copies leave out some clones; in studies compared against another copy, an unresolved V gene accounts for under half, and the cause of the remainder is not known. Clone size and V and J calls were adopted from that table, with D and trimming inferred from the DNA. The sample records approximately 110,000 clones, over 80% of which are singletons. The ten largest clones add up to over 6.5% of the sample.

The clonotype comes from an adult in good health. The chain is made from TRBV12-5 and TRBJ2-5, and TRBD1 may be the D gene, going by 6 matching bases. The sequenced sample was peripheral blood, obtained on day 0 of AZD1222 vaccination. The base sequence is TGTGCTAGTGGCCGTGGACAGCCACAAGAGACCCAGTACTTC. Translated, this is CASGRGQPQETQYF.